The sequence of this T cell receptor beta chain was determined in a study of blood T cell repertoires in COVID-19. The germline gives CDR1 KGHDR, CDR2 SFDVKD. This CDR3 has 15 residues. The V and J ends lost 5 bases and 0 bases, in that order; junction bases with no gene match: 4. Produced via immunoSEQ multiplex PCR; TCRdb's table is partial and in-frame only. The sample contains more than 200,000 clones, around 87% of which appear only once. This clonotype was obtained from a woman aged 55-75 years with COVID-19, enrolled during active disease. The sequenced material came from peripheral blood. The J gene is TRBJ2-5, the V gene TRBV24-1, with TRBD2 matching 8 bases. The chain's CDR3 is CATSARGGYQETQYF. The CDR3 nucleotides read TGTGCCACCAGTGCCCGGGGGGGGTACCAAGAGACCCAGTACTTC.